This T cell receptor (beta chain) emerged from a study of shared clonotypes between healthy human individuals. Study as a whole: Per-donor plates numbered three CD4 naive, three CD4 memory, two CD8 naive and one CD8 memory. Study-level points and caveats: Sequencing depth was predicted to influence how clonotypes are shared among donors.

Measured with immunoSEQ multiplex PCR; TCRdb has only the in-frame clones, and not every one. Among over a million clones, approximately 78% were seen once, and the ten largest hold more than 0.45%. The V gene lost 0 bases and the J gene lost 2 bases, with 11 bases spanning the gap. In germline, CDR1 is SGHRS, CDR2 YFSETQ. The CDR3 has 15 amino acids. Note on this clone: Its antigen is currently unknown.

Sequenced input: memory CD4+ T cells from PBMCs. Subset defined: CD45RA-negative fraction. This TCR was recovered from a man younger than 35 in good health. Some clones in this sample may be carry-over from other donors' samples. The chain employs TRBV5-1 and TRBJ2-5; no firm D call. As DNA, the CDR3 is TGCGCCAGCAGCTTGGAACCCAGCACACAAGAGACCCAGTACTTC. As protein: CASSLEPSTQETQYF.